A selection of T cell receptor beta chains follows, all from one sample in a study of cytomegalovirus exposure and HLA in healthy donors. Some clones are missing from TCRdb's copy, which holds only in-frame ones; the method was immunoSEQ multiplex PCR. The sample shows 150,000 to 200,000 clones, about 65% of them seen only once. Sequenced material: PBMCs. These receptors were taken from a man aged 40-49 years in good health and CMV-seropositive. Each CDR3 is given without its conserved first and last residue.

>TRBV6-5|TRBJ2-1
ASSPTGGSYNEQF
>TRBV4-3|TRBJ2-7
ASSQDAGLGYEQY
>TRBV7-2|TRBJ1-4
ASSLGLTNEKLF
>TRBV20-1|TRBJ2-1
SASRENEQF
>TRBV5-4|TRBJ2-2
ASSSRGRDTGELF
>TRBV29-1|TRBJ2-4
SVEGFRGTELAKNIQY
>TRBV18|TRBJ2-7
ASSPGLQLYEQY
>TRBV29-1|TRBJ2-5
SVGRPLLGQETQY
>TRBV6-6|TRBJ1-5
ASSLSGSNQPQH
>TRBV5-4|TRBJ1-2
ASSHGRANYGYT
>TRBV11-3|TRBJ2-5
ASSSDRGQETQY
>TRBV4-2|TRBJ1-1
ASSQEALNTEAF
>TRBV5-1|TRBJ2-7
ASSLGISGDEQY
>TRBV5-8|TRBJ2-4
ASSLLAMTGAKNIQY
>TRBV19|TRBJ1-2
ATGAGTPNYGYT
>TRBV30|TRBJ1-1
AWGRTRTEAF
>TRBV5-1|TRBJ1-1
ASSLAGRQHMNTEAF
>TRBV5-6|TRBJ2-2
ASSLENHPQGWSGELF
>TRBV7-2|TRBJ2-5
ASSLGLASYQETQY
>TRBV4-2|TRBJ1-6
ASSQDGQGPFNSPLH
>TRBV2|TRBJ1-5
ASSDDDRGYGQPQH
>TRBV6-5|TRBJ1-2
ASTKQGNNYGYT
>TRBV5-1|TRBJ1-1
ASSTETGGYTEAF
>TRBV2|TRBJ2-7
ASSEAGRRGFGEQY
>TRBV7-2|TRBJ1-2
ASSPDRDYGYT
>TRBV29-1|TRBJ1-5
SVGPREGQPQH
>TRBV5-1|TRBJ2-2
ASRWGGPNTGELF
>TRBV7-7|TRBJ2-7
ASGPDNSYEQY
>TRBV7-2|TRBJ1-3
ASSLVSGSSGNTIY
>TRBV5-4|TRBJ1-2
ASSLETDTVNYGYT
>TRBV19|TRBJ2-7
ASSRQERAYEQY